The source of this TCR beta chain is a study of cytomegalovirus exposure and HLA in healthy donors. Overall study findings and caveats: The authors excluded some V segments, including TRBV6-2 and TRBV6-3, as indistinguishable.

Trimming shortened V by 0 bases and J by 8 bases, and 5 bases separated the two germline ends. The CDR3 totals 11 residues. Germline V gene lookup returns CDR1 SGDLS and CDR2 YYNGEE. Participants comprised healthy donors of bone marrow. Of note for this clone: As yet, its antigen is unknown.

It was with 60 Vbeta and 13 Jbeta primers that the PCR ran. The protocol was immunoSEQ multiplex PCR, while the TCRdb copy is restricted to in-frame clones and leaves out a portion. The table records approximately 280,000 clones, about 90% of them present only once. Sample: PBMCs. The sequence was obtained from a woman aged 18-29 years in good health and CMV-seronegative. V and J are TRBV9 and TRBJ1-2; D is ambiguous. This CDR3 is CASSVDQGYTF. The CDR3 DNA reads TGTGCCAGCAGCGTAGATCAAGGCTACACCTTC. Full variable domain (outside the CDR3, taken from reference TRBV9 and TRBJ1-2): DSGVTQTPKHLITATGQRVTLRCSPRSGDLSVYWYQQSLDQGLQFLIQYYNGEERAKGNILERFSAQQFPDLHSELNLSSLELGDSALYFCASSVDQGYTFGSGTRLTVV.